These 18 T cell receptor beta chains were all obtained from the same sample, sequenced in a study of somatic mutations in cytotoxic T cells in rheumatoid arthritis. Sequencing used immunoSEQ multiplex PCR; TCRdb keeps in-frame clones, though not all of them. The sample yields 9,000 or so clones, about four fifths seen once. Sequenced: CD8+ T cells sorted from blood. The receptors were gathered from an adult with rheumatoid arthritis.

This clone was seen only a few times. The J gene is TRBJ1-1, the V gene TRBV27, with D unclear. This CDR3 comprises 11 residues. Per the germline V gene, CDR1 is MNHEY and CDR2 is SMNVEV (reference sequence). Deletions cut 6 bases from V and 7 bases from J, with 9 bases between. This CDR3 reads CASRRRDEAFF. The DNA for the CDR3 is TGTGCCAGCAGGCGGCGGGATGAAGCTTTCTTT.

This clone was seen a few times. This chain joins TRBV6-1 and TRBJ2-7, with D possibly being TRBD2 (6 bases). Trimming removed 0 bases at V and 6 bases at J, with 6 bases between. The CDR3 length is 12 residues. The germline CDR1 and CDR2 sequences are MNHNS and SASEGT. CDR3: CASSEAGGEQYV. The CDR3 DNA reads as TGTGCCAGCAGTGAAGCGGGGGGCGAGCAGTACGTC.

This chain joins TRBV10-3 and TRBJ2-1; TRBD2 agrees at 10 bases. The CDR3 totals 15 residues. Germline trimming cut 2 bases from V and 8 bases from J; bases unmatched to any gene: 6. The germline V gene encodes CDR1 ENHRY and CDR2 SYGVKD. This CDR3 is CAISEVSGRRDEQFF. In DNA form, the CDR3 reads TGTGCCATCAGTGAGGTTAGCGGGAGGCGAGATGAGCAGTTCTTC.

The chain is built from TRBV5-1 and TRBJ2-7; D unclear. V was shortened by 4 bases and J by 2 bases, with 4 bases between the two germline ends. CDR1 is SGHRS, CDR2 YFSETQ, per germline. The CDR3 contains 11 residues. The CDR3 spells CASSPPYEQYF. CDR3 in DNA: TGCGCCAGCAGCCCCCCCTACGAGCAGTACTTC.

The chain employs TRBV9 and TRBJ2-3; D gene uncertain. Germline V gene lookup returns CDR1 SGDLS and CDR2 YYNGEE. This CDR3 comprises 14 residues. With 4 bases removed from V and 2 bases from J, the gap between germline ends came to 11 bases. For the CDR3, the DNA is TGTGCCAGCAGCTTTCACAGCACCACAGATACGCAGTATTTT. Translated: CASSFHSTTDTQYF.

Here the CDR3 reads CTSSQEGVGPTGESYNEQFF. CDR3 in DNA: TGCACCAGCAGCCAAGAGGGAGTTGGACCAACGGGAGAGTCCTACAATGAGCAGTTCTTC. The V gene is TRBV1, the J gene TRBJ2-1; TRBD2 was called by the table and not checked on the DNA. TRBV1 corresponds to a pseudogene. This CDR3 is built from 20 residues.

The gene calls are TRBV7-9 and TRBJ2-1; D may match TRBD1 or TRBD2 (5 bases each). V was trimmed by 5 bases and J by 9 bases, leaving 11 bases between them. The germline gives CDR1 SEHNR, CDR2 FQNEAQ (reference sequence). The CDR3 runs 12 residues. The CDR3 protein is CASSGRDPEQFF. The CDR3 coding sequence is TGTGCCAGCAGCGGTAGGGACCCTGAGCAGTTCTTC.

The gene calls are TRBV27 and TRBJ2-6; unclear D gene. The germline V and J ends were trimmed by 5 bases and 1 base, with 6 bases remaining between them. Germline V gives CDR1 MNHEY, CDR2 SMNVEV (reference sequence). The CDR3 sequence is 14 residues long. CDR3 region: CASSRGSGANVLTF. CDR3 DNA sequence: TGTGCCAGCAGTCGAGGTTCTGGGGCCAACGTCCTGACTTTC.

This chain joins TRBV15 and TRBJ1-2; D remains unclear. Trimming removed 5 bases from V and 8 bases from J, with 15 bases in between. The CDR3 extends over 13 amino acids. The germline gives CDR1 LNHNV, CDR2 YYDKDF (reference sequence). The CDR3 here is CATSGYTTLGYTF. The CDR3 DNA reads TGTGCCACCAGCGGGTACACGACGCTCGGCTACACCTTC.

The chain joins TRBV28 to TRBJ2-3, with TRBD2 identical over 8 bases. The CDR3 contains 14 residues. Germline trimming cut 6 bases from V and 5 bases from J; bases unmatched to any gene: 7. The germline gives CDR1 MDHEN, CDR2 SYDVKM. The CDR3 region is CASSSLAGKDTQYF. The CDR3 coding sequence is TGTGCCAGCAGCTCCTTAGCGGGAAAAGATACGCAGTATTTT.

The chain uses TRBV7-6 and TRBJ2-2; D possibly matches TRBD1 or TRBD2 (5 bases each). Trimming stripped 5 bases from V and 6 bases from J, with 10 bases between. The length of the CDR3 is 13 residues. CDR1 SGHVS and CDR2 FNYEAQ come from the germline V gene. CDR3 in amino acids: CASSRGTAGELFF. CDR3 DNA sequence: TGTGCCAGCAGCAGAGGGACCGCCGGGGAGCTGTTTTTT.

This clone was observed a handful of times. The rearrangement links TRBV27 to TRBJ1-1; D unresolved. The germline V gene encodes CDR1 MNHEY and CDR2 SMNVEV (reference sequence). The CDR3 runs to 13 residues. V was clipped by 4 bases and J by 1 base, with 7 bases between them. In DNA form, the CDR3 reads TGTGCCAGCAGTTGGACTGAGAACACTGAAGCTTTCTTT. Its translation is CASSWTENTEAFF.

This chain uses TRBV27 with TRBJ2-5; tentative D call: TRBD1 (6 bases). The DNA end is a closer match to TRBJ2-7, so the J assignment may be wrong. The CDR3 is made up of 15 amino acids. Germline assignment: CDR1 MNHEY and CDR2 SMNVEV (reference sequence). CDR3 sequence reads: CASSLGTTLSYEQYF. The CDR3 region has the DNA TGTGCCAGCAGCCTAGGGACAACCTTATCCTACGAGCAGTACTTC.

This chain joins TRBV5-6 and TRBJ2-1; D ambiguous. The germline V and J ends were trimmed by 0 bases and 7 bases, with 8 bases remaining between them. There are 13 residues in the CDR3. Germline V gene lookup returns CDR1 SGHDT and CDR2 YYEEEE. The CDR3 reads CASSLDPGNEQFF. As DNA, the CDR3 is TGTGCCAGCAGCTTGGACCCCGGGAATGAGCAGTTCTTC.

The chain links TRBV27 to TRBJ2-5; TRBD1 agrees at 9 bases. The ends lost 2 bases at V and 4 bases at J; junction bases unmatched: 17. This CDR3 comprises 19 residues. Germline CDR1 is MNHEY and CDR2 is SMNVEV (reference sequence). The CDR3 region is CASSLLQPGQGHPGETQYF. CDR3 in DNA: TGTGCCAGCAGTTTACTCCAGCCGGGACAGGGCCACCCAGGAGAGACCCAGTACTTC.

This clone was observed a single time. The V call is TRBV9, the J call TRBJ1-1, with D possibly being TRBD1 (6 bases). Germline-derived CDR1 and CDR2 are SGDLS and YYNGEE. V lost 3 bases and J 5 bases, leaving 11 bases between the germline ends. This CDR3 spans 13 amino acids. This CDR3 reads CASSGSGETEAFF. In DNA, the CDR3 is TGTGCCAGCAGCGGTTCAGGGGAAACTGAAGCTTTCTTT. Based on the CDR3 plus reference TRBV9 and TRBJ1-1, the full variable domain is DSGVTQTPKHLITATGQRVTLRCSPRSGDLSVYWYQQSLDQGLQFLIQYYNGEERAKGNILERFSAQQFPDLHSELNLSSLELGDSALYFCASSGSGETEAFFGQGTRLTVV.

The chain uses TRBV7-2 and TRBJ2-1; 7 bases match TRBD2. CDR1 is SGHTA and CDR2 is FQGNSA in the germline V gene. CDR3 size: 16 residues. Trimming removed 5 bases from V and 8 bases from J; junction bases left unmatched: 15. The CDR3 coding sequence is TGTGCCAGCAGCGCGCGGGTGGGAGGGCCAGGGTATGAGCAGTTCTTC. Protein product: CASSARVGGPGYEQFF.

The CDR3 here is CASSSGSTDTQYF. The CDR3 region has the DNA TGTGCCAGCAGCTCCGGAAGCACAGATACGCAGTATTTT. V and J are TRBV9 and TRBJ2-3; the D is unclear. Germline-derived CDR1 and CDR2 are SGDLS and YYNGEE. Trimming pared 4 bases from V and 0 bases from J, leaving 6 bases between. The CDR3 covers 13 residues.